The present T cell receptor beta chain was sequenced within a study of T cells after yellow fever vaccination. The germline CDR1 and CDR2 sequences are SGHVS and FNYEAQ. The V gene end was trimmed by 3 bases and the J gene end by 2 bases; junction bases not matched to a gene: 18. The CDR3 covers 20 residues. Points from the study as a whole: The secondary response was weaker but peaked faster, day 5 versus 15. In post-booster samples, most primary-vaccination clones reappeared (96% CD4, roughly 90% CD8).

This clonotype occurred a few times. Its antigen is as yet unknown. Production of TCR cDNA was by 5'RACE template switching, which also added a universal primer site and UMIs. Each CDR3 protein is one row after TCRdb ran MiXCR on the 5' RACE reads. The sample carries roughly 250,000 distinct CDR3 sequences, 10% to 15% recorded once. This sequence originates from a man between 25 and 39 years old who received the YFV17D yellow fever vaccine. The material was CD4+ T cells sorted from PBMCs, obtained 45 days after the yellow fever booster vaccination. The gene calls are TRBV7-6 and TRBJ2-1, with TRBD2 matching 8 bases. CDR3: CASSFILGPIAGMAYNEQFF. In DNA, the CDR3 is TGTGCCAGCAGCTTCATCCTGGGACCTATAGCGGGAATGGCCTACAATGAGCAGTTCTTC.